What follows is one T cell receptor beta chain and its context. The antigen is not known. This sample is drawn from a study of post-analysis software for immune sequencing data. Study-wide results and limits: Versus controls, multiple sclerosis patients showed significantly lower diversity (normalized Chao1).

The TCR beta cDNA libraries contained unique molecular identifiers. TCRdb processed the PCR reads anew with MiXCR; each CDR3 protein has one entry. The sample consists of 150,000 to 200,000 distinct CDR3 sequences, about 34% of them appearing once. V lost 4 bases to trimming and J lost 0 bases, with 14 bases between them. The CDR3 consists of 15 residues. From germline, CDR1 is SGDLS and CDR2 YYNGEE. The receptor comes from a girl aged 10-17 years with multiple sclerosis. This chain joins TRBV9 and TRBJ2-7; possibly TRBD2 for D (6 bases). Sequencing used blood, obtained after autologous hematopoietic stem cell transplantation. CDR3 in DNA: TGTGCCAGCAGCCCCTCAGCGGACTACTCCTACGAGCAGTACTTC. It translates to CASSPSADYSYEQYF.